This TCR beta chain is from a study of a mutant IDH1 vaccine in newly diagnosed glioma. Study information: Before enrollment, patients got radiotherapy alone, temozolomide alone, or mostly the combination.

Repertoires were generated with immunoSEQ multiplex PCR, while TCRdb's copy carries only in-frame clones and drops some. This table holds roughly 72,000 clones, around 90% found once. Comments on this clone: What it binds is unknown.

This CDR3 contains 15 residues. Trimming removed 3 bases from V and 4 bases from J, with 15 bases in between. From germline, CDR1 is MNHNS and CDR2 SASEGT. Time point reported: week 5, during vaccination. What each vaccine dose contained was 300 ug of mutant IDH1 20-mer peptide, accompanied by topical imiquimod. The TCR originated in a woman aged 45-60 years with glioma. The chain is built from TRBV6-1 and TRBJ2-5, with D hard to call. The source material was PBMCs, sampled from a glioma patient whose treatment included an IDH1 peptide vaccine. The chain's CDR3 is CASSDRAGWGETQYF. The CDR3 DNA is TGTGCCAGCAGTGATAGGGCAGGATGGGGAGAGACCCAGTACTTC.